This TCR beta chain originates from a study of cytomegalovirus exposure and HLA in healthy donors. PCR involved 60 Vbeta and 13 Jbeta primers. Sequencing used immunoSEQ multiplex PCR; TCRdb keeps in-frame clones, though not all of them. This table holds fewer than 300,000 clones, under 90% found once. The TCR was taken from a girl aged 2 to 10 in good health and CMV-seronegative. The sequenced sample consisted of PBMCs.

This chain's CDR3 is CASSFNGGGNTEAFF. In nucleotides, the CDR3 is TGTGCCAGCAGCTTCAACGGGGGGGGGAACACTGAAGCTTTCTTT. V and J are TRBV9 and TRBJ1-1; tentative D call: TRBD1 (5 bases). The ends were cut back, 4 bases at V and 1 base at J, with 14 bases in the middle. This CDR3 has 15 residues. Germline values: CDR1 SGDLS, CDR2 YYNGEE.